The source of this T cell receptor (beta chain) is a study of T cell responses to AZD1222 COVID-19 vaccine. CDR1 and CDR2 from the germline V gene are SGHTA and FQGNSA. This CDR3 comprises 15 residues. The V and J ends lost 5 bases and 6 bases respectively, with 20 bases between them. TCRdb keeps only in-frame clones here, not all; method: immunoSEQ multiplex PCR. The top ten clones hold roughly 3.5% of a sample with more than 150,000 clones, about nine tenths of them seen once. This sequence originates from an adult who received the AZD1222 COVID-19 vaccine. Sequencing used peripheral blood, obtained 28 days after the second AZD1222 dose. The V gene is TRBV7-2, the J gene TRBJ2-7; D is ambiguous. As DNA, the CDR3 is TGTGCCAGCAGCCCTTCCTACACGGCAGTTGTCGAGCAGTACTTC. Translated, it gives CASSPSYTAVVEQYF. Complete variable domain (other parts from reference TRBV7-2 and TRBJ2-7): GAGVSQSPSNKVTEKGKDVELRCDPISGHTALYWYRQSLGQGLEFLIYFQGNSAPDKSGLPSDRFSAERTGGSVSTLTIQRTQQEDSAVYLCASSPSYTAVVEQYFGPGTRLTVT.